A single TCR beta chain is shown here with its context. The antigen remains unidentified. MiXCR, run by TCRdb on the reads, gives a single entry per CDR3 protein. Of around 770,000 distinct CDR3 sequences in the sample, approximately 32% were seen once. These data come from a study of T cell repertoires in cytomegalovirus infection. Turning to the study itself: Matching HLA type, along with CMV infection, was indicated by public TCR beta signatures. Findings of the study overall: Dominating the ex vivo response were HLA-C-restricted CMV-specific TCR beta clonotypes.

CDR1 and CDR2 (germline): MNHEY, SVGEGT. V gave up 7 bases and J gave up 4 bases, with 8 bases separating them. The CDR3 loop spans 13 amino acids. This chain connects TRBV6-2 or TRBV6-3 to TRBJ2-6, with TRBD1 as a possible D gene (5 bases). The sequence derives from a human donor in good health (CMV status not recorded). Some clones in this sample may be carry-over from other donors' samples. The sample here was cultured CD8+ T cells from PBMCs, taken from culture after CMV antigen stimulation. CDR3 DNA: TGTGCCAGCACCTGGGGCGGGGCCAACGTCCTGACTTTC. Translating gives CASTWGGANVLTF.